This TCR beta chain comes out of a study of T cells after yellow fever vaccination. Study as a whole: Fractions of limited cellularity were prepared by means of SMART-Seq v4 Ultra Low Input.

General study findings and limits: A large majority of primary-vaccination clones showed up again after the booster (roughly 96% CD4, 75% to 90% CD8). Abundant bulk-derived clonotypes could contaminate FACS-sorted repertoires.

5'RACE template switching generated TCR cDNA, adding a universal primer site and UMIs. Each CDR3 protein is one row after TCRdb ran MiXCR on the 5' RACE reads. The data show 90,000 to 150,000 distinct CDR3 sequences, 5.5% to 8% seen once. The germline V gene has CDR1 MNHEY and CDR2 SVGEGT. The junction had 11 bases not matched to a gene; V was cut back by 6 bases and J by 7 bases. This CDR3 comprises 14 residues. This clonotype was counted many times. Antigen unknown. The sequence was collected from a man younger than 35 who received the YFV17D yellow fever vaccine. The starting material was CD4+ T cells sorted from PBMCs, obtained more than 35 days after the first yellow fever vaccination. The chain has TRBV6-2 or TRBV6-3 and TRBJ1-1; 7 bases line up with TRBD1. CDR3 residues: CASRPWTGLDEAFF. The CDR3 coding sequence is TGTGCCAGCAGGCCCTGGACAGGACTAGATGAAGCTTTCTTT.